This T cell receptor (beta chain) appears in the sequencing data of a study of T cells after posttransplantation cyclophosphamide. This table comes from immunoSEQ multiplex PCR, and its TCRdb copy is limited to in-frame clones, with some not included. The sample has about 28,000 clones, roughly 88% seen once. General study results and limits: TRB overlap between skin or GI tissue T cells and blood was limited. Later post-transplant blood repertoires were often dominated by donor CD8+ memory clones.

Details on this clone: Antigen: not known.

The specimen sequenced was PBMCs. The receptor was isolated from a man aged 45-65 years.

The CDR3: CASSSSRGQPQHF. For the CDR3, the DNA is TGTGCCAGCAGTTCTTCCCGAGGTCAGCCCCAGCATTTT. This rearrangement joins TRBV6-1 to TRBJ1-5; no reliable D call. Germline CDR1 reads MNHNS; CDR2 reads SASEGT. There are 13 residues in the CDR3. V lost 5 bases and J 6 bases, leaving 11 bases between the germline ends.